A selection of T cell receptor beta chains follows, all from one sample in a study of molecular identifiers for immune sequencing clone quantification. Via MiXCR, TCRdb re-called the PCR reads, giving one row per CDR3 protein. The sample records about 640,000 distinct CDR3 sequences, 20% being singletons. The sequencing sample was made of naive CD8+ T cells from blood, with Jurkat cell RNA spiked in. These receptors were obtained from a human donor in good health. Some libraries in this study had Jurkat cell RNA spiked in. Both conserved end residues are part of each CDR3.

cdr3_length v_call cdr3_aa
14 TRBV6-5 CASSQGLFSYEQYF
14 TRBV6-2/TRBV6-3 CASSPTVMNTEAFF
17 TRBV19 CASHQGLDRSNTGELFF
18 TRBV7-8 CASSLNPISGRRVAQQFF
15 TRBV9 CASSVGTISNGELFF
13 TRBV6-2/TRBV6-3 CASGLAGAETQYF
16 TRBV9 CASSVDPGVRTGELFF
14 TRBV11-3 CASSISGGAGKQFF
14 TRBV20-1 CSARDQEGAYEQYF
15 TRBV7-9 CASSLAGGNWQPQHF
15 TRBV4-3 CASSPDLPPNQPQHF
15 TRBV12-3/TRBV12-4 CASSLSAQGIQTQYF
13 TRBV25-1 CASSEYFDSPLHF
14 TRBV10-2 CASRAAGGTYEQYF
16 TRBV7-2 CASSTITGEYSDTQYF
13 TRBV6-5 CASSYGVGTEAFF
18 TRBV5-6 CASSRPQSGGAIVDTQYF
14 TRBV30 CAWSSGLSSYEQYF
17 TRBV2 CASSDPGDRALSYEQYF
13 TRBV27 CASTELGTDTQYF
14 TRBV19 CASSFRTLGDEQYF
20 TRBV24-1 CATSDNRASTGSGQPYEQYF
13 TRBV9 CASSRGWEETQYF
15 TRBV28 CASSLLQGAGQPQHF
15 TRBV2 CASSDEGLFTDTQYF
13 TRBV6-1 CASSSLGLAEQYF
18 TRBV5-1 CASSPDGMVAGGSETQYF
17 TRBV27 CASSSRLAGLSTDTQYF
14 TRBV29-1 CSVGQGEMNNEQFF
14 TRBV19 CASSSWKGIDTQYF
14 TRBV3-1 CASSQPGLVVELFF
15 TRBV6-2/TRBV6-3 CANIPRQGAPTEAFF
11 TRBV19 CASGPLPEAFF
13 TRBV7-9 CASSLEYGYEQYF
16 TRBV6-2/TRBV6-3 CASSTRESTFTGELFF
16 TRBV5-6 CASSWDRGPVNTEAFF
14 TRBV12-3/TRBV12-4 CASSTRDRQETQYF
14 TRBV19 CASSIEVYQETQYF
11 TRBV20-1 CSAREVGTQYF
17 TRBV5-6 CASSLSSPRSLGNTIYF
13 TRBV24-1 CATSDALQSAQYF
17 TRBV12-3/TRBV12-4 CASRSPTTQTGAYGYTF
12 TRBV27 CASSKGRSEAFF
15 TRBV5-6 CASSWGTGNSYGQYF
12 TRBV7-9 CASSLPYNEQFF
15 TRBV27 CASTPWAGFTGELLF
14 TRBV7-9 CASSLVRDTSEAFF
15 TRBV12-3/TRBV12-4 CAGSLSGYGADVLTF
15 TRBV7-9 CASSLALAAQETQYF